This T cell receptor beta chain originates from a study of blood T cell repertoires in COVID-19. Germline V gene sequence: CDR1 SEHNR, CDR2 FQNEAQ (reference sequence). V shed 5 bases, J shed 6 bases, and the junction held 7 bases outside the gene matches. The CDR3 is 14 residues long. Cohorts were determined from participant-reported clinical history. The study counted Cohort 3 donors as recovered given two negative PCRs, clearance, or symptom resolution. As handled by the study authors: Reference gene primer amplification in the assay estimated nucleated cell counts. Profiled with immunoSEQ multiplex PCR; TCRdb holds only in-frame clones, not every one. The DNA gave D and trimming, while V, J and clone size come from that table. This sample carries about 370,000 clones, 75% to 90% of them seen once, and the ten largest clones take approximately 1%.

The J gene is TRBJ1-1, the V gene TRBV7-9, with 9 bases identical to TRBD1. The sequenced material came from PBMCs or T cells enriched from blood (not recorded which). The receptor was derived from a man between 18 and 35 years old who had recovered from COVID-19. The DNA of the CDR3 is TGTGCCAGCAGCCCGGGACAGGGAGAGGCTGAAGCTTTCTTT. It codes for CASSPGQGEAEAFF.